One sample yielded the 29 T cell receptor beta chains listed below, sequenced in a study of T cells in localized non-small cell lung cancer. TCRdb keeps only in-frame clones here, not all; method: immunoSEQ multiplex PCR. Counted here are 1,500 to 2,000 clones, less than 40% occurring once; the ten biggest clones make up approximately 35%. The sequencing used lung tumor tissue, collected before any cancer treatment. All receptors derive from a woman aged 35 to 70 with stage II lung adenocarcinoma.

V gene TRBV19 combines with J gene TRBJ1-4, with TRBD1 matching 7 bases. The ends lost 3 bases at V and 3 bases at J; junction bases unmatched: 7. The CDR3 contains 16 residues. Germline CDR1 reads LNHDA; CDR2 reads SQIVND (reference sequence). This CDR3 is CASSMRAGQPNEKLFF. In nucleotides, the CDR3 is TGTGCCAGTAGTATGAGGGCGGGACAGCCTAATGAAAAACTGTTTTTT.

The chain uses TRBV30 and TRBJ1-1; D might be TRBD1 (6 bases). Germline values: CDR1 GTSNPN, CDR2 SVGIG (reference sequence). V lost 3 bases and J lost 2, with 10 bases in between. The CDR3 spans 13 residues. In DNA, the CDR3 is TGTGCCTGGAGCGAGGACAGCAACACTGAAGCTTTCTTT. Its protein is CAWSEDSNTEAFF.

CDR3 sequence (DNA): TGTGCCAGCAGTTGGGACAGGAGCACTGAAGCTTTCTTT. The encoded protein is CASSWDRSTEAFF. The rearrangement joins TRBV6-8 to TRBJ1-1; TRBD1 matches 8 bases. This CDR3 comprises 13 residues. V lost 4 bases and J lost 4; bases outside the gene matches: 2. Looked up from germline, CDR1 is MNHGY and CDR2 is SAAAGT.

The chain is built from TRBV19 and TRBJ1-5, with TRBD1 matching 9 bases. The trim removed 5 bases at V and 4 bases at J, leaving 6 bases unmatched. CDR3 length: 15 amino acids. Per the germline V gene, CDR1 is LNHDA and CDR2 is SQIVND (reference sequence). Here the CDR3 DNA reads TGTGCCAGTAGTGGGGGACAGGGTACTAATCAGCCCCAGCATTTT. This translates into CASSGGQGTNQPQHF.

The chain has TRBV29-1 and TRBJ2-5; D not resolved. V was cut by 6 bases and J by 0 bases, with 20 bases left in between. The CDR3 has 16 residues. The germline V gene encodes CDR1 SQVTM and CDR2 ANQGSEA. The CDR3 DNA is TGCAGCGTACTGAATTCTGGGATTGGTCACCAAGAGACCCAGTACTTC. Its protein is CSVLNSGIGHQETQYF.

The CDR3 region has the DNA TGTGCCAGCAGCCGGACAGGCGACTTGAGCTCCTACAATGAGCAGTTCTTC. This sequence encodes CASSRTGDLSSYNEQFF. This chain links TRBV11-3 with TRBJ2-1, with 7 nucleotides matching TRBD1. J gave up 0 bases and V 5 bases, and 10 bases lay outside the gene matches. This CDR3 is 17 amino acids long. Germline V lookup: CDR1 SGHNT, CDR2 YENEEA.

The J gene is TRBJ2-7, the V gene TRBV18; the match to TRBD1 covers 9 bases. This CDR3 contains 15 residues. From germline, CDR1 is KGHSH and CDR2 LQKENI. With 5 bases clipped from V and 6 bases from J, the junction kept 11 bases outside the gene matches. Here the CDR3 reads CASSSSTGGLGEQYF. The CDR3, as DNA: TGTGCCAGCTCATCCTCGACAGGGGGTCTGGGCGAGCAGTACTTC.

The chain links TRBV19 to TRBJ2-3, with D perhaps TRBD1 (5 bases). This CDR3 region has 15 residues. The germline gives CDR1 LNHDA, CDR2 SQIVND (reference sequence). Trimming left V 9 bases short and J 0 bases short, with 16 bases between. DNA of the CDR3: TGTGCCAGCGGAGACAGCGCAACTAGCACAGATACGCAGTATTTT. This codes for CASGDSATSTDTQYF.

The V gene is TRBV11-3, the J gene TRBJ2-7; D possibly corresponds to TRBD2 (7 bases). The germline gives CDR1 SGHNT, CDR2 YENEEA. V was pared by 3 bases and J by 2 bases, with 11 bases between. The CDR3 covers 14 residues. The CDR3 DNA reads as TGTGCCAGCAGCTTTAAGCGGGACACCTACGAGCAGTACTTC. Translation: CASSFKRDTYEQYF.

This clone was detected once. The CDR3 protein is CASSSTGAGEKLFF. CDR3 nucleotides: TGTGCCAGCAGTTCGACAGGGGCTGGTGAAAAACTGTTTTTT. V gene TRBV28 combines with J gene TRBJ1-4; TRBD1 aligns across 8 bases. CDR3 length: 14 amino acids. Germline-derived CDR1 and CDR2 are MDHEN and SYDVKM. With V trimmed by 4 bases and J by 7 bases, 5 bases remained unmatched.

This clone has a handful of counts. This chain uses TRBV6-7 with TRBJ2-7; D might be TRBD1 (5 bases). TRBV6-7 is treated as an ORF (open reading frame) with a function not yet certain. CDR3 length: 16 amino acids. The ends were cut back, 4 bases at V and 4 bases at J, with 20 bases in the middle. Written as DNA, the CDR3 is TGTGCCAGCAGTTTCGGACAAATAGGCTGGTCTTACGAGCAGTACTTC. Residues: CASSFGQIGWSYEQYF.

This clone turned up a few times. J is TRBJ2-1 and V is TRBV6-8, with D unresolved. Trimming took off 5 bases at V and 3 bases at J, with 11 bases between the two ends. Germline V gene data show CDR1 as MNHGY and CDR2 as SAAAGT. This CDR3 contains 14 residues. The CDR3 spells CASSHRRSYNEQFF. The CDR3 DNA reads as TGTGCCAGCAGTCACCGGCGGAGCTACAATGAGCAGTTCTTC.

The chain combines TRBV6-8 with TRBJ1-5; TRBD1 agrees at 8 bases. Trimming at V came to 2 bases and at J to 4 bases, leaving 1 base not matched to a gene. This CDR3 region has 14 residues. From germline, CDR1 is MNHGY and CDR2 SAAAGT. In DNA form, the CDR3 reads TGTGCCAGCAGTTACGGGACAGGTAATCAGCCCCAGCATTTT. This translates into CASSYGTGNQPQHF.

This chain's CDR3 is CASSLSRQETQYF. In DNA form, the CDR3 reads TGTGCCAGCTCACTGTCGCGACAAGAGACCCAGTACTTC. This chain joins TRBV18 and TRBJ2-5; D not resolved. Looked up from germline, CDR1 is KGHSH and CDR2 is LQKENI. The length of the CDR3 is 13 residues. Trimming took 4 bases from V and 2 from J, leaving 8 bases between them.

This clone is classed as hyperexpanded (1% or more). The J gene is TRBJ2-1, the V gene TRBV9; perhaps TRBD1 as D (6 bases). Germline V gene sequence: CDR1 SGDLS, CDR2 YYNGEE. Deletions cut 1 base from V and 0 bases from J, with 8 bases between. CDR3 size: 15 residues. CDR3: CASSVLQGSYNEQFF. Here the CDR3 DNA reads TGTGCCAGCAGCGTATTACAGGGCTCCTACAATGAGCAGTTCTTC. Complete variable domain (other parts from reference TRBV9 and TRBJ2-1): DSGVTQTPKHLITATGQRVTLRCSPRSGDLSVYWYQQSLDQGLQFLIQYYNGEERAKGNILERFSAQQFPDLHSELNLSSLELGDSALYFCASSVLQGSYNEQFFGPGTRLTVL.

This clone occurred a few times. The chain has TRBV6-8 and TRBJ2-2, with 7 nucleotides matching TRBD1. From germline, CDR1 is MNHGY and CDR2 SAAAGT. J lost 7 bases, V lost 5 bases, and 10 bases had no gene match. The CDR3 contains 15 residues. This chain's CDR3 is CASSPRTGRSGELFF. The CDR3 nucleotides read TGTGCCAGCAGTCCGAGGACAGGTCGAAGCGGGGAGCTGTTTTTT.

CDR3 nucleotides: TGTGCCAGCAGTCTGACAGGGGCGGCACGGAATGAGCAGTTCTTC. It is translated as CASSLTGAARNEQFF. This chain joins TRBV28 and TRBJ2-1; TRBD1 matches 8 bases. The V gene's germline CDR1 is MDHEN and CDR2 SYDVKM. V gave up 5 bases and J gave up 7 bases; unmatched junction bases: 10. The CDR3 contains 15 residues.

The rearrangement links TRBV18 to TRBJ1-1; D remains unclear. The V gene's germline CDR1 is KGHSH and CDR2 LQKENI. The length of the CDR3 is 16 residues. With 2 bases removed from V and 2 bases from J, the gap between germline ends came to 15 bases. Here the CDR3 reads CASSPEGPGFNTEAFF. Written as DNA, the CDR3 is TGTGCCAGCTCACCAGAGGGTCCGGGGTTTAACACTGAAGCTTTCTTT.

The rearrangement uses TRBV6-8 and TRBJ1-3; the match to TRBD1 covers 10 bases. Unmatched junction bases numbered 7, after V lost 6 bases and J lost 2 bases. The CDR3 is 16 residues long. In germline, CDR1 is MNHGY, CDR2 SAAAGT. CDR3 DNA sequence: TGTGCCAGCAGGGCGGGACAGGGGTATCCTGGAAACACCATATATTTT. Translated: CASRAGQGYPGNTIYF.

This clone was picked up a small number of times. This chain joins TRBV5-1 and TRBJ1-3, with a weak D call TRBD1 (5 bases). The CDR3 has 14 amino acids. Trimming pared 4 bases from V and 3 bases from J, leaving 11 bases between. CDR1 is SGHRS, CDR2 YFSETQ, per germline. The CDR3 DNA is TGCGCCAGCAGCATAGGGGAAGGTGGAAACACCATATATTTT. Translation: CASSIGEGGNTIYF.

This rearrangement joins TRBV18 to TRBJ2-3, with TRBD2 as a possible D gene (7 bases). Deletions cut 6 bases from V and 2 bases from J, with 12 bases between. The CDR3 loop spans 14 amino acids. Looked up from germline, CDR1 is KGHSH and CDR2 is LQKENI. CDR3: CASSGGANTDTQYF. The CDR3 DNA follows: TGTGCCAGCTCTGGGGGGGCGAACACAGATACGCAGTATTTT.

The table lists this clone with a few counts. The V gene is TRBV7-8, the J gene TRBJ1-5, with 8 bases that match TRBD1. Germline V gene data show CDR1 as SGHVS and CDR2 as FQNEAQ. The CDR3 is 13 amino acids. The junction had 3 bases not matched to a gene; V was cut back by 4 bases and J by 7 bases. The chain's CDR3 is CASSSGQGQPQHF. Written as DNA, the CDR3 is TGTGCCAGCAGCTCCGGACAGGGCCAGCCCCAGCATTTT.

The chain is built from TRBV11-3 and TRBJ1-6, with 9 nucleotides matching TRBD1. J lost 10 bases, V lost 6 bases, and 10 bases had no gene match. There are 15 residues in the CDR3. Germline V gene data show CDR1 as SGHNT and CDR2 as YENEEA. The CDR3 reads CASSFGQGMTSPLHF. The CDR3 bases are TGTGCCAGCAGTTTCGGACAGGGGATGACCTCACCCCTCCACTTT. The complete variable domain, with remaining parts taken from reference TRBV11-3 and TRBJ1-6, reads EAGVVQSPRYKIIEKKQPVAFWCNPISGHNTLYWYLQNLGQGPELLIRYENEEAVDDSQLPKDRFSAERLKGVDSTLKIQPAELGDSAVYLCASSFGQGMTSPLHFGNGTRLTVT.

This clone has a handful of counts. The chain recombines TRBV6-8 with TRBJ1-4, with TRBD1 matching over 8 bases. The germline gives CDR1 MNHGY, CDR2 SAAAGT. The CDR3 is made up of 14 amino acids. Germline trimming cut 10 bases from V and 6 bases from J; bases unmatched to any gene: 10. CDR3 nucleotides: TGTGCCATCAGACCAGGGGGCGAGGATGAAAAACTGTTTTTT. The encoded protein is CAIRPGGEDEKLFF.

This clone was picked up a small number of times. The chain has TRBV6-8 and TRBJ2-3; TRBD1 agrees at 7 bases. J gave up 6 bases and V 0 bases, and 9 bases lay outside the gene matches. The CDR3 consists of 16 residues. CDR1 is MNHGY, CDR2 SAAAGT, per germline. For the CDR3, the DNA is TGTGCCAGCAGTTACTCGCCCCAGGGGGTAGCTGATACGCAGTATTTT. This sequence encodes CASSYSPQGVADTQYF.

This clone is medium-sized by share. The CDR3 sequence: CASSPQGFSTEAFF. The CDR3 bases are TGTGCCAGCAGCCCTCAGGGTTTTAGCACTGAAGCTTTCTTT. The chain is built from TRBV11-3 and TRBJ1-1, with D maybe TRBD1 (5 bases). V was shortened by 5 bases and J by 4 bases, with 14 bases between the two germline ends. The CDR3 runs 14 residues. The germline CDR1 and CDR2 sequences are SGHNT and YENEEA.

This clone counts as medium-sized. One end of the junction varies from germline; a read error may be responsible. The chain has TRBV6-8 and TRBJ2-7; D may be TRBD2 (5 bases). Looked up from germline, CDR1 is MNHGY and CDR2 is SAAAGT. The CDR3 length is 16 residues. CDR3 loop: CAISGPNKGGSYEQYF. CDR3 in DNA: TGTGCCATCAGTGGACCTAATAAAGGAGGTTCCTACGAGCAGTACTTC.

This clone is medium-sized (0.01 to 0.1%) in the sample. The chain recombines TRBV6-8 with TRBJ1-5; D perhaps matches TRBD1 (6 bases). Germline V gives CDR1 MNHGY, CDR2 SAAAGT. Trimming removed 0 bases at V and 0 bases at J, with 9 bases between. The CDR3 consists of 16 residues. CDR3 nucleotides: TGTGCCAGCAGTTACTCCAGGACAGTTAGCAATCAGCCCCAGCATTTT. It is translated as CASSYSRTVSNQPQHF.

The gene calls are TRBV15 and TRBJ2-1; the D gene is possibly TRBD2 (6 bases). Trimming pared 6 bases from V and 9 bases from J, leaving 24 bases between. Germline loops: CDR1 LNHNV, CDR2 YYDKDF (reference sequence). The CDR3 is made up of 16 amino acids. CDR3 region: CATRRRGGARGFEQFF. DNA of the CDR3: TGTGCCACCAGACGGAGGGGAGGTGCGCGGGGTTTTGAGCAGTTCTTC.